The 2 T cell receptor beta chains given below trace back to one sample, sequenced in a study of cytomegalovirus exposure and HLA in healthy donors. Using immunoSEQ multiplex PCR, the repertoire was profiled, and TCRdb retains in-frame clones only, with some absent. Of 220,000 or so clones in the sample, roughly 88% were seen once. Sequenced: PBMCs. The source is a woman aged 25 to 39 in good health and CMV-seropositive.

This clone occurred once. This sequence joins TRBV5-4 and TRBJ2-5; 7 bases are shared with TRBD1. Germline CDR1 is SGHNT and CDR2 is YYREEE (reference sequence). CDR3 length: 14 residues. V lost 3 bases to trimming and J lost 5 bases; unmatched junction nucleotides: 7. The CDR3 here is CASSWDRSWETQYF. The DNA of the CDR3 is TGTGCCAGCAGCTGGGACAGAAGCTGGGAGACCCAGTACTTC.

V usage is TRBV27 and J usage is TRBJ1-2; no clear D gene. V lost 5 bases and J lost 2, with 12 bases in between. Per the germline V gene, CDR1 is MNHEY and CDR2 is SMNVEV (reference sequence). This CDR3 comprises 14 residues. The CDR3 loop reads CASSPPGNNYGYTF. For the CDR3, the DNA is TGTGCCAGCAGTCCCCCAGGCAACAACTATGGCTACACCTTC.